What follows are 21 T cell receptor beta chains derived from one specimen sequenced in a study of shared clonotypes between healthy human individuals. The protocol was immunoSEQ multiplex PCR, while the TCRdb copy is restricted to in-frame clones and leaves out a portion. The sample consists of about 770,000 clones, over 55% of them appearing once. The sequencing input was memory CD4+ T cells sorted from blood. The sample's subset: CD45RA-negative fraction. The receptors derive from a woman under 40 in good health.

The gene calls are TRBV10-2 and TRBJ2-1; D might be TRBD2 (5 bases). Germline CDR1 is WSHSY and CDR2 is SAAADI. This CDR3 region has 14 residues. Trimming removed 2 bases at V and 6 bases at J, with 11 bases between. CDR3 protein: CASSEPGLSNEQFF. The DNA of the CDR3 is TGCGCCAGCAGTGAGCCCGGACTTTCCAATGAGCAGTTCTTC.

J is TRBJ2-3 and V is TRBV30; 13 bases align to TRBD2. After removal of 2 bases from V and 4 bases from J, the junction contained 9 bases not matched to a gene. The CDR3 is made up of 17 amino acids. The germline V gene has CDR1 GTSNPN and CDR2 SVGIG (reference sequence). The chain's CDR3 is CAWSPMGLAGSADTQYF. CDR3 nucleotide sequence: TGTGCCTGGAGTCCAATGGGACTAGCGGGATCAGCAGATACGCAGTATTTT.

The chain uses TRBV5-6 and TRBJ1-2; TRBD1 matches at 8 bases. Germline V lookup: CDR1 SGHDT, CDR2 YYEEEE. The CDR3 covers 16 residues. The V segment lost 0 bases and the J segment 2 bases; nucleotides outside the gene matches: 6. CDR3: CASSLAGTGWNYGYTF. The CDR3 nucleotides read TGTGCCAGCAGCTTGGCTGGGACAGGTTGGAACTATGGCTACACCTTC.

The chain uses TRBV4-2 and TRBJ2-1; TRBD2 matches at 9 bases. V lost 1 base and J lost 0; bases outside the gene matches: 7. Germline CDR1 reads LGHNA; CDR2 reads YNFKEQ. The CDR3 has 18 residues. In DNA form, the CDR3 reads TGTGCCAGCAGCCAAGGACTAGCGGCCTTGTTCTCCTACAATGAGCAGTTCTTC. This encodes CASSQGLAALFSYNEQFF.

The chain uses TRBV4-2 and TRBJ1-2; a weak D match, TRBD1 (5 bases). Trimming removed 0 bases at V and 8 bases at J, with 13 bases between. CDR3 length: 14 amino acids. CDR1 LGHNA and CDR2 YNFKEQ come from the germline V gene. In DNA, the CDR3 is TGTGCCAGCAGCCAAGAGGCGGGGCGGACGGGCTACACCTTC. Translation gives CASSQEAGRTGYTF.

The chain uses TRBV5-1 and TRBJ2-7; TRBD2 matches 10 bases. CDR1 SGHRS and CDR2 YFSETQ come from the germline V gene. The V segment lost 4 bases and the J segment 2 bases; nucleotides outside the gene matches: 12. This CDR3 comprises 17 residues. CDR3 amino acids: CASSPANIAGGPYEQYF. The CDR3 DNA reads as TGCGCCAGCAGCCCCGCCAATATAGCGGGAGGCCCCTACGAGCAGTACTTC.

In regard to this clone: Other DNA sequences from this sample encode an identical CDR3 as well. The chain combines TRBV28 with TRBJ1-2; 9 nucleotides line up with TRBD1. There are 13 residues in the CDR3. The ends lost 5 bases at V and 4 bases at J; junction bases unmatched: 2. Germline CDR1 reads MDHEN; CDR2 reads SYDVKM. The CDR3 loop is CASSPGQGYGYTF. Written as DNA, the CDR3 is TGTGCCAGCAGTCCGGGACAGGGCTATGGCTACACCTTC.

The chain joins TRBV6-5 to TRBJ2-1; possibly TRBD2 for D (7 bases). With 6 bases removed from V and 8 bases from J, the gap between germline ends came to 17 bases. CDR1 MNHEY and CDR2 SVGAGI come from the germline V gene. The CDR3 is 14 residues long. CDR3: CASRSAGAAYEQFF. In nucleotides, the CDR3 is TGTGCCAGCAGGTCGGCGGGGGCCGCATATGAGCAGTTCTTC.

The CDR3 bases are TGCGCCAGCAGCGTAGACCCTTATAGCAATCAGCCCCAGCATTTT. This translates into CASSVDPYSNQPQHF. The genes are TRBV5-1 and TRBJ1-5; D gene uncertain. The V end lost 4 bases, the J end lost 0 bases, and 11 bases lay between the germline ends. This CDR3 has 15 residues. Germline CDR1 SGHRS, CDR2 YFSETQ. The full variable domain, with the rest looked up from reference TRBV5-1 and TRBJ1-5, is KAGVTQTPRYLIKTRGQQVTLSCSPISGHRSVSWYQQTPGQGLQFLFEYFSETQRNKGNFPGRFSGRQFSNSRSEMNVSTLELGDSALYLCASSVDPYSNQPQHFGDGTRLSIL.

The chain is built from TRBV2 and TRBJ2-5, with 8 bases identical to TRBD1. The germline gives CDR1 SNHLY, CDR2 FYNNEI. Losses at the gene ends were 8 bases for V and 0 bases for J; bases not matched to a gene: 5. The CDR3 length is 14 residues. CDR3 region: CASAETGDQETQYF. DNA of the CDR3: TGTGCCAGCGCCGAGACAGGGGACCAAGAGACCCAGTACTTC.

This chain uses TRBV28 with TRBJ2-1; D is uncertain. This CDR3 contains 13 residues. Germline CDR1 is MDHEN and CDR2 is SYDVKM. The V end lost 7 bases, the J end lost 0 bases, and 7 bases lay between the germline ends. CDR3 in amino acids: CASKGRSYNEQFF. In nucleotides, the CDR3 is TGTGCCAGCAAAGGTCGCTCCTACAATGAGCAGTTCTTC.

The CDR3 here is CASSFSLEGYTF. The CDR3 nucleotides read TGTGCCAGCAGCTTTAGCCTTGAGGGCTACACCTTC. This sequence joins TRBV7-2 and TRBJ1-2, with D hard to call. CDR1 is SGHTA, CDR2 FQGNSA, per germline. Between the trimmed V and J ends, which lost 3 bases and 8 bases, there was a span of 10 bases. This CDR3 has 12 amino acids.

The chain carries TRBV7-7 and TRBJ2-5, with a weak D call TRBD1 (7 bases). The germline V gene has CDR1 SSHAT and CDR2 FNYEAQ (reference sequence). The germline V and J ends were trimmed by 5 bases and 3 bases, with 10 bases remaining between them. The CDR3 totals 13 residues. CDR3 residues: CASSAGQKETQYF. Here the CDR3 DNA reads TGTGCCAGCAGCGCGGGACAGAAAGAGACCCAGTACTTC.

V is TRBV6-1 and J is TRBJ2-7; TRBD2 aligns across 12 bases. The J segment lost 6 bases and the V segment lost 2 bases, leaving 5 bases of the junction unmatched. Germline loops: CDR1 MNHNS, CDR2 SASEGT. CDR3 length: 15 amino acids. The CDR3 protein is CASSETSGRLGEQYF. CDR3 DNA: TGTGCCAGCAGTGAAACTAGCGGGAGGTTGGGCGAGCAGTACTTC.

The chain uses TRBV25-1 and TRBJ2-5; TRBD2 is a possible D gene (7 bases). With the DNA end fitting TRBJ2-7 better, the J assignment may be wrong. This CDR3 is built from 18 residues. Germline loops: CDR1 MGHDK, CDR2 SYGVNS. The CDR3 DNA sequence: TGTGCCAGCAGTGACCCGACAGGAGCCAGCGGGACCGCCTACGAGCAGTACTTC. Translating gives CASSDPTGASGTAYEQYF.

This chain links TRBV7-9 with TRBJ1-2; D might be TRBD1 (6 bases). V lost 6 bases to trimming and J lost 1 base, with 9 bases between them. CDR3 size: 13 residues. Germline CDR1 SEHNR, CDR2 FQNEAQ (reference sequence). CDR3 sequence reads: CASSLQGNYGYTF. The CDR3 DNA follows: TGTGCCAGCAGTTTACAGGGTAACTATGGCTACACCTTC.

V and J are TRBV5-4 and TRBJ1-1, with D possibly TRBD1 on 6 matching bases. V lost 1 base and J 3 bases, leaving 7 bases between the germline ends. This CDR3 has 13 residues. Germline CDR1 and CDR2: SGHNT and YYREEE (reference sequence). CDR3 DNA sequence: TGTGCCAGCAGCTTGACAGGGTACACTGAAGCTTTCTTT. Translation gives CASSLTGYTEAFF.

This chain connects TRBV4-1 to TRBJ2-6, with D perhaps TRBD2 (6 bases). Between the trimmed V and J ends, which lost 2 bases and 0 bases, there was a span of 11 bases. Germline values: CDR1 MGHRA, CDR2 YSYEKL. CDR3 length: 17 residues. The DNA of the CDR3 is TGCGCCAGCAGCCAACCGGGACTCTTCTCTGGGGCCAACGTCCTGACTTTC. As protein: CASSQPGLFSGANVLTF.

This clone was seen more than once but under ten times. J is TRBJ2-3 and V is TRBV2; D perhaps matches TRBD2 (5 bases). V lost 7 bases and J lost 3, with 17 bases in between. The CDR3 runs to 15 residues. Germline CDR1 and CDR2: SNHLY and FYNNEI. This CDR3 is CASTVQRPSTDTQYF. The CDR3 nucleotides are TGTGCCAGCACAGTCCAGCGGCCCAGTACAGATACGCAGTATTTT.

This CDR3 reads CASSLEGLSGYTF. DNA of the CDR3: TGCGCCAGCAGCTTGGAGGGGTTAAGTGGCTACACCTTC. The V gene is TRBV5-1, the J gene TRBJ1-2; tentative D call: TRBD1 (5 bases). V lost 0 bases and J lost 7, with 10 bases in between. There are 13 residues in the CDR3. Germline CDR1 is SGHRS and CDR2 is YFSETQ.

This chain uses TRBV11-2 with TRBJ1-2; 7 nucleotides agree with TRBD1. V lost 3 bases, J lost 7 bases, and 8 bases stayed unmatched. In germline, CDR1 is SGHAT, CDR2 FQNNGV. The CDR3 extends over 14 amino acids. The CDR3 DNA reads TGTGCCAGCAGCTTGCAGGGGGATAGGGGTGGCTACACCTTC. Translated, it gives CASSLQGDRGGYTF.